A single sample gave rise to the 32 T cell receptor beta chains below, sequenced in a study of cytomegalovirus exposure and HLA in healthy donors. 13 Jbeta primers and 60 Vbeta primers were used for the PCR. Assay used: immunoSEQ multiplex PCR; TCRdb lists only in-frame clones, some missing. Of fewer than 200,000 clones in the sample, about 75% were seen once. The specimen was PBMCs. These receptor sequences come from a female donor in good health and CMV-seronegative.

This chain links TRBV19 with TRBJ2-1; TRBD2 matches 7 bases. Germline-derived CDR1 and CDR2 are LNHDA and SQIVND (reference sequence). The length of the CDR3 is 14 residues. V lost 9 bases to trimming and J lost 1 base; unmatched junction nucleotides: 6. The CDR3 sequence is CASSLATSYNEQFF. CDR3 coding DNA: TGTGCCAGCTCACTAGCGACGTCCTACAATGAGCAGTTCTTC.

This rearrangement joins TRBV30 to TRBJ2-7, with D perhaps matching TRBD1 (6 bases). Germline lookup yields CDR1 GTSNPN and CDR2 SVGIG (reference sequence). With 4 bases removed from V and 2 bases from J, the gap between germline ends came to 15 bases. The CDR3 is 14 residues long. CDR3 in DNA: TGTGCCTGGACTAGAGACAGGCCAACCTACGAGCAGTACTTC. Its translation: CAWTRDRPTYEQYF.

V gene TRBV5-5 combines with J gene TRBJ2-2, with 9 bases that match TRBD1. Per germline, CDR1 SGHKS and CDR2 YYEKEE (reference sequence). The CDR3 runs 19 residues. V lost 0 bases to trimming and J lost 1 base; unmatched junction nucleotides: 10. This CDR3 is CASSLERRGQGLNTGELFF. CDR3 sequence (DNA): TGTGCCAGCAGCTTGGAGCGGAGGGGACAGGGCTTGAACACCGGGGAGCTGTTTTTT.

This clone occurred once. The CDR3, as DNA: TGTGCCAGCTTCCAGGTCCCAGGGGGGGCCAACGTCCTGACTTTC. Its translation is CASFQVPGGANVLTF. The gene calls are TRBV6-5 and TRBJ2-6; maybe TRBD1 (5 bases). V lost 8 bases, J lost 4 bases, and 15 bases lay in between. The germline V gene encodes CDR1 MNHEY and CDR2 SVGAGI. The CDR3 consists of 15 residues.

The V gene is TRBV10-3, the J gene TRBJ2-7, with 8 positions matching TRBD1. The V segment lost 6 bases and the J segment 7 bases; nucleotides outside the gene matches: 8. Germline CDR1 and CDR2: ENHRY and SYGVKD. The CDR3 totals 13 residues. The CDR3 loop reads CAISHDRGPEQYF. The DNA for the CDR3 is TGTGCCATCAGCCATGACAGGGGACCGGAGCAGTACTTC.

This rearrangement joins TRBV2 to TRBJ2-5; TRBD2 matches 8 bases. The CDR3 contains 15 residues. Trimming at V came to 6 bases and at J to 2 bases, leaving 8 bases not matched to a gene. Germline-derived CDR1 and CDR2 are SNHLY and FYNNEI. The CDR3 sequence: CASRARLAPQETQYF. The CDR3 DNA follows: TGTGCCAGCAGGGCTAGACTAGCGCCGCAAGAGACCCAGTACTTC.

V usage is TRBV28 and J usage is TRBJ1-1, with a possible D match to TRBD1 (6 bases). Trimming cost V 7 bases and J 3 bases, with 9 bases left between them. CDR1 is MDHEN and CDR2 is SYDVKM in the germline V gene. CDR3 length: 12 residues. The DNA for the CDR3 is TGTGCCAGCAAGGACAGATACACTGAAGCTTTCTTT. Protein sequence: CASKDRYTEAFF.

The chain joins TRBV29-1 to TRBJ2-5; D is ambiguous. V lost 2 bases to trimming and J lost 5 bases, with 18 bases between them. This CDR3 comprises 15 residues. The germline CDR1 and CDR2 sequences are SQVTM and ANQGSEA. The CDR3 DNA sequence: TGCAGCGTTGAAAAGCTAAGTCTCCGGGTGGAGACCCAGTACTTC. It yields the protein CSVEKLSLRVETQYF.

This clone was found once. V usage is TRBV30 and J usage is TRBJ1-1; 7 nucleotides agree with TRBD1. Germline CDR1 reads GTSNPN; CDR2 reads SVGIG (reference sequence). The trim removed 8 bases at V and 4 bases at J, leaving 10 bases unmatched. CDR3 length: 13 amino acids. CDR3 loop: CAGHRGESTEAFF. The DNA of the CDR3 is TGTGCCGGACACAGGGGAGAGAGCACTGAAGCTTTCTTT.

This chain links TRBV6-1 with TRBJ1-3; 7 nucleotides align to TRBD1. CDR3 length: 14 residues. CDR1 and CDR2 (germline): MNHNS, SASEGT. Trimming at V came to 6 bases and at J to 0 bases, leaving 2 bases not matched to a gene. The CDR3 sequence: CASSTGVSGNTIYF. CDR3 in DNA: TGTGCCAGCAGCACAGGGGTCTCTGGAAACACCATATATTTT.

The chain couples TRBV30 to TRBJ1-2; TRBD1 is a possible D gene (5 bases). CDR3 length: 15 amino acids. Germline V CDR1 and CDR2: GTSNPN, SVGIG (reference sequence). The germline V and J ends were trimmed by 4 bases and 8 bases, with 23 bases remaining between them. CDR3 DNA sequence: TGTGCCTGGAACCCGACAGTAAAAGTTTCTATGGGCTACACCTTC. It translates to CAWNPTVKVSMGYTF.

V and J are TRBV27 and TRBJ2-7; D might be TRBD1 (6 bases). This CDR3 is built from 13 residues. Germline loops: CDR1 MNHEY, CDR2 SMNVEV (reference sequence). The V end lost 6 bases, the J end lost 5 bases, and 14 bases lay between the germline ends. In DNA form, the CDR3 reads TGTGCCAGCAGGCAGGGGCCCCCGGACGAGCAGTACTTC. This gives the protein CASRQGPPDEQYF.

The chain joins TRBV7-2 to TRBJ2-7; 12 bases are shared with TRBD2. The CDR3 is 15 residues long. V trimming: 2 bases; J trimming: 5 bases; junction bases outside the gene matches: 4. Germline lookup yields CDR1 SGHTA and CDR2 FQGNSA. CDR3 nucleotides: TGTGCCAGCAGCTTATCTAGCGGGAGGGCTAACGAGCAGTACTTC. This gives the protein CASSLSSGRANEQYF.

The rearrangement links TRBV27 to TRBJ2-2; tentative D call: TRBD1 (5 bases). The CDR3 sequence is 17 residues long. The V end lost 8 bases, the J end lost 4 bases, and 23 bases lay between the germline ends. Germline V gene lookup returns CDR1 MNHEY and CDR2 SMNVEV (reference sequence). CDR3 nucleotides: TGTGCCAGCCTAAAACCAGGGTGGGTATGGGTCACCGGGGAGCTGTTTTTT. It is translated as CASLKPGWVWVTGELFF.

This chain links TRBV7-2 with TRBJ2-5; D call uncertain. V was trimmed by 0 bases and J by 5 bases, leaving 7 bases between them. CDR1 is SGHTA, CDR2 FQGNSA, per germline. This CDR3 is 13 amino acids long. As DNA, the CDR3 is TGTGCCAGCAGCTTAGCCAGGATCGAGACCCAGTACTTC. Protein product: CASSLARIETQYF.

The CDR3 here is CASSVDVGGYGYTF. The CDR3 DNA sequence: TGTGCCAGCAGCGTAGATGTAGGAGGCTATGGCTACACCTTC. The chain links TRBV9 to TRBJ1-2, with D hard to call. There are 14 residues in the CDR3. In germline, CDR1 is SGDLS, CDR2 YYNGEE. V was pared by 0 bases and J by 4 bases, with 10 bases between.

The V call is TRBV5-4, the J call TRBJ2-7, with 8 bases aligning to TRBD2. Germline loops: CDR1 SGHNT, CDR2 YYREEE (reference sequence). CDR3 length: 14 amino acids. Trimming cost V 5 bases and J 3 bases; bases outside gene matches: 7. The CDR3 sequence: CASSSGTSLYEQYF. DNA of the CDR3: TGTGCCAGCAGTTCCGGGACTAGTCTCTACGAGCAGTACTTC.

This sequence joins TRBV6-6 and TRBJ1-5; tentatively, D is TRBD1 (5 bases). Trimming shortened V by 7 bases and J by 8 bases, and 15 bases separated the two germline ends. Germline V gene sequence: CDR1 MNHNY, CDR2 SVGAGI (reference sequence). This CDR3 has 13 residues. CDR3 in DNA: TGTGCCAGCACCCCCGGGGGGGGGAAGCCCCAGCATTTT. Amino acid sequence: CASTPGGGKPQHF.

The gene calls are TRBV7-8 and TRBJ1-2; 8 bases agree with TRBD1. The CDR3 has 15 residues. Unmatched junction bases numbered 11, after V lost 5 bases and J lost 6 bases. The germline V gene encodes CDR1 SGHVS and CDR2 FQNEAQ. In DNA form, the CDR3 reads TGTGCCAGCAGCCGGGACAGGACGACCCCCGATGGCTACACCTTC. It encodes CASSRDRTTPDGYTF. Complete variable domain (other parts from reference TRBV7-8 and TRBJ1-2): GAGVSQSPRYKVAKRGQDVALRCDPISGHVSLFWYQQALGQGPEFLTYFQNEAQLDKSGLPSDRFFAERPEGSVSTLKIQRTQQEDSAVYLCASSRDRTTPDGYTFGSGTRLTVV.

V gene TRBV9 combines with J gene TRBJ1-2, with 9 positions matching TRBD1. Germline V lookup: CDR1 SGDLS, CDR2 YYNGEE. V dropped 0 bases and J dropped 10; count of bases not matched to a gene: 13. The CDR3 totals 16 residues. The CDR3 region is CASSVARGTGIPAYTF. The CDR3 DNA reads TGTGCCAGCAGCGTAGCTCGAGGGACAGGGATCCCAGCCTACACCTTC.

The CDR3 here is CASSRDRASYNEQFF. The CDR3, as DNA: TGTGCCAGCAGCCGCGACAGGGCCTCCTACAATGAGCAGTTCTTC. The chain links TRBV14 to TRBJ2-1; 7 positions match TRBD1. This CDR3 region has 15 residues. Germline lookup yields CDR1 SGHDN and CDR2 FVKESK. V dropped 4 bases and J dropped 0; count of bases not matched to a gene: 3.

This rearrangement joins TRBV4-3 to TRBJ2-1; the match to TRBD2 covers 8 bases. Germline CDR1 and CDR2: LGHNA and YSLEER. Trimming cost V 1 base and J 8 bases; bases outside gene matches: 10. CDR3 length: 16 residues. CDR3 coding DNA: TGCGCCAGCAGCCAAGTGGACCGGGAGGGGGGGGATGAGCAGTTCTTC. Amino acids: CASSQVDREGGDEQFF.

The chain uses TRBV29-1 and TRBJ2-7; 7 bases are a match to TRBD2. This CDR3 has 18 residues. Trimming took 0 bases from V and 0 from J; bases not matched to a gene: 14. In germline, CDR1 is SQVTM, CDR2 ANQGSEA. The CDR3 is CSVEDRVTGGSLSYEQYF. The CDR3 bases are TGCAGCGTTGAAGATCGGGTTACTGGCGGGAGCCTCTCCTACGAGCAGTACTTC.

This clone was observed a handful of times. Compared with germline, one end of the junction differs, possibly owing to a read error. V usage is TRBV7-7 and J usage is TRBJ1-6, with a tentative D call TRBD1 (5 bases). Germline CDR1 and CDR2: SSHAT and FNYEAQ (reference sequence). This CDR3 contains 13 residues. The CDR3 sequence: CASSAGQGSPLHF. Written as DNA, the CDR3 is TGTGCTAGCAGCGCCGGGCAGGGATCACCCCTCCACTTT.

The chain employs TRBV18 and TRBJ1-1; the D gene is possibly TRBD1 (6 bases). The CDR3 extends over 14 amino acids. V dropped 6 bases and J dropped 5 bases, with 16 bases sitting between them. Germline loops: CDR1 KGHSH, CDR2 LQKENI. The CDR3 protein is CASSRPAGATEAFF. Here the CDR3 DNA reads TGTGCCAGCTCCCGACCTGCAGGGGCGACTGAAGCTTTCTTT. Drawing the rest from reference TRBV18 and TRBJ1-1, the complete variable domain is NAGVMQNPRHLVRRRGQEARLRCSPMKGHSHVYWYRQLPEEGLKFMVYLQKENIIDESGMPKERFSAEFPKEGPSILRIQQVVRGDSAAYFCASSRPAGATEAFFGQGTRLTVV.

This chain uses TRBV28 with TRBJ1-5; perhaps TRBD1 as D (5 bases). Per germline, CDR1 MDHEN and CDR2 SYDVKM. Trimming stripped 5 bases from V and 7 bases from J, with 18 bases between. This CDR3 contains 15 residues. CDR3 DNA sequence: TGTGCCAGCAGTCCCCCGGGGGGAGGGTCACAGCCCCAGCATTTT. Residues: CASSPPGGGSQPQHF.

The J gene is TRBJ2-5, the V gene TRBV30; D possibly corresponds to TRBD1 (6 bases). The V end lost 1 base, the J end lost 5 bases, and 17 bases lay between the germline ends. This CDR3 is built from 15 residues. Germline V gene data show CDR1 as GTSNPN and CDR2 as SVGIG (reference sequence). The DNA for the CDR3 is TGTGCCTGGAGTGGCAGGGGTCCTAGATCTGAGACCCAGTACTTC. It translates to CAWSGRGPRSETQYF.

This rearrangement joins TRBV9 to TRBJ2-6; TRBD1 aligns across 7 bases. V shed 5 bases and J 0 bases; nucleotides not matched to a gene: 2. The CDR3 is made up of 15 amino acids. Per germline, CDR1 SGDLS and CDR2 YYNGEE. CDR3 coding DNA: TGTGCCAGCAGACAGGGGAACTCTGGGGCCAACGTCCTGACTTTC. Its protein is CASRQGNSGANVLTF.

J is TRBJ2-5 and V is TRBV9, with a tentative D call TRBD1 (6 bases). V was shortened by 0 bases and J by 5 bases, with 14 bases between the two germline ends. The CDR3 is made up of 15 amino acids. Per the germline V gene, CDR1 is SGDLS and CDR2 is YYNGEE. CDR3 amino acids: CASSVDRGRGETQYF. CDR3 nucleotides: TGTGCCAGCAGCGTAGACCGGGGTAGGGGGGAGACCCAGTACTTC.

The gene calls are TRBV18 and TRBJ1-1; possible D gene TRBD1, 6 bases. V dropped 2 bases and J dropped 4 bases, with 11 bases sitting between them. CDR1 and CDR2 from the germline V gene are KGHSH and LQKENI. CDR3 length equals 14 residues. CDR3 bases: TGTGCCAGCTCACCAGGGCAGGGGATCACTGAAGCTTTCTTT. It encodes CASSPGQGITEAFF.

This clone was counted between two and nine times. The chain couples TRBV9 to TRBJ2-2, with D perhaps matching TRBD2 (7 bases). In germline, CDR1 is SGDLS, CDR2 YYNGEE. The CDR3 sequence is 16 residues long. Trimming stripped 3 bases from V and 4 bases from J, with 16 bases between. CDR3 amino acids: CASSDRGGAATGELFF. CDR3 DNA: TGTGCCAGCAGCGATAGGGGGGGTGCGGCCACCGGGGAGCTGTTTTTT.

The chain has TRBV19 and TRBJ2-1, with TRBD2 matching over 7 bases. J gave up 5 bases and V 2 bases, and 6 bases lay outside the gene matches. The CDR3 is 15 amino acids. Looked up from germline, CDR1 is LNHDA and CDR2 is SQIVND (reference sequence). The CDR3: CASSIWEGSDNEQFF. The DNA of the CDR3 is TGTGCCAGTAGTATATGGGAGGGGAGCGACAATGAGCAGTTCTTC.